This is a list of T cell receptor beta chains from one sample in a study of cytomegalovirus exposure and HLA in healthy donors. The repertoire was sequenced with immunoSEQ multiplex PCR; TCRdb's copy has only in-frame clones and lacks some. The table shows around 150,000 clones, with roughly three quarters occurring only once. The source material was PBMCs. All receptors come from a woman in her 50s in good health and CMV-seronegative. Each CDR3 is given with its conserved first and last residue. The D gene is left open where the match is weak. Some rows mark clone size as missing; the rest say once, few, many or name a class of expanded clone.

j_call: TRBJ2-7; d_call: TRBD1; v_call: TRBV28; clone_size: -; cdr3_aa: CASSPSGQGGYEQYF; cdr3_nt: TGTGCCAGCAGTCCCTCTGGACAGGGGGGCTACGAGCAGTACTTC
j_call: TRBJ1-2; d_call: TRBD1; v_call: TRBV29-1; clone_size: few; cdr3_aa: CSADRAYGYTF; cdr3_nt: TGCAGCGCGGACAGGGCCTATGGCTACACCTTC
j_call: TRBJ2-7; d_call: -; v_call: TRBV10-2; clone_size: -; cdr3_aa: CASSEAGAWNEQYF; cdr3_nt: TGCGCCAGCAGTGAGGCGGGGGCCTGGAACGAGCAGTACTTC
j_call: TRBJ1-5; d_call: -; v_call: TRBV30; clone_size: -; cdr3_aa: CAWSVHRGNQPQHF; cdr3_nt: TGTGCCTGGAGTGTACACAGGGGCAATCAGCCCCAGCATTTT
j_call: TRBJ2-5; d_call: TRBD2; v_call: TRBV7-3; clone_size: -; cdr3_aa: CASSLDGGGLQTQYF; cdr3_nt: TGTGCCAGCAGCTTGGACGGGGGAGGGCTACAGACCCAGTACTTC
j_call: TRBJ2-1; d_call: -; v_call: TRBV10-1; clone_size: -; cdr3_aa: CASSEKDGGYNEQFF; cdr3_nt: TGCGCCAGCAGTGAGAAGGACGGAGGGTACAATGAGCAGTTCTTC
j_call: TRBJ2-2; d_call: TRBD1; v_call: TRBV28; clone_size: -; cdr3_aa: CASSSAGQGGELFF; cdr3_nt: TGTGCCAGCAGTTCGGCAGGACAGGGAGGGGAGCTGTTTTTT
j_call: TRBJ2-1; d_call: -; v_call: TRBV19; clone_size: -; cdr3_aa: CASRSGTYNEQFF; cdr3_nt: TGTGCCAGTAGATCCGGGACCTACAATGAGCAGTTCTTC
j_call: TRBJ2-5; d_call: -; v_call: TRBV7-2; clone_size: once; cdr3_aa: CASSLTGGIETQYF; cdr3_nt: TGTGCCAGCAGCTTAACAGGAGGGATAGAGACCCAGTACTTC
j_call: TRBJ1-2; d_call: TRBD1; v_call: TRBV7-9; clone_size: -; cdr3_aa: CASSPKTGDFDIDYGYTF; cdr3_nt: TGTGCCAGCAGCCCCAAGACAGGGGATTTTGATATTGACTATGGCTACACCTTC
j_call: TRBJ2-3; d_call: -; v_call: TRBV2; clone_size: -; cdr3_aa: CASSERDTQYF; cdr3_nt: TGTGCCAGCAGTGAGCGAGATACGCAGTATTTT
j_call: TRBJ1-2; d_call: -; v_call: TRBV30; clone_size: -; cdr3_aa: CAWSLTYGYTF; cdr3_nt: TGTGCCTGGAGTTTGACTTATGGCTACACCTTC
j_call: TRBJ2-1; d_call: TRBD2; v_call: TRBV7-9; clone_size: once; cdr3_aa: CASSLGGLVSEQFF; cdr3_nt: TGTGCCAGCAGCTTAGGCGGACTAGTCAGTGAGCAGTTCTTC
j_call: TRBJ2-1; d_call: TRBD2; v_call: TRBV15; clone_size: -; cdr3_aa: CATRGGGVHEQFF; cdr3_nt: TGTGCCACCAGGGGCGGGGGAGTCCATGAGCAGTTCTTC
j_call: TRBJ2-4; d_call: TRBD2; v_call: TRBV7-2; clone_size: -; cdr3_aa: CASSFLGGEGNIQYF; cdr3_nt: TGTGCCAGCAGCTTTCTGGGGGGGGAAGGAAACATTCAGTACTTC
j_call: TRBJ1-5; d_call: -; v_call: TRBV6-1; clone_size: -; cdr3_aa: CASSVTRSNQPQHF; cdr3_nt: TGTGCCAGCTCAGTAACGAGGAGCAATCAGCCCCAGCATTTT
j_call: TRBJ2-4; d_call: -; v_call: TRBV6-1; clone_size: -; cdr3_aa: CASRSDRTENIQYF; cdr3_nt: TGTGCCAGCAGGTCAGACAGAACAGAAAACATTCAGTACTTC
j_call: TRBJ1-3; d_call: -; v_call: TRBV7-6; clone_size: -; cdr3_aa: CASSPNRAGNTIYF; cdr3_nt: TGTGCCAGCAGCCCTAACAGGGCCGGAAACACCATATATTTT
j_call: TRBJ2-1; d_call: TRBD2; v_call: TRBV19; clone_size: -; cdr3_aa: CASSRSRGGGVNNEQFF; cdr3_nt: TGTGCCAGTAGCAGGTCCCGCGGCGGGGGGGTTAACAATGAGCAGTTCTTC
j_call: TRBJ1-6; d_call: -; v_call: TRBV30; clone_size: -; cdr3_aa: CAWSQGGHSPLHF; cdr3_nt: TGTGCCTGGTCCCAGGGAGGACATTCACCCCTCCACTTT
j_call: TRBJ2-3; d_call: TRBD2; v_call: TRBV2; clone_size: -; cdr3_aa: CASSAGLAEIFGTDTQYF; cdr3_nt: TGTGCCAGCAGTGCCGGACTAGCGGAGATCTTTGGCACAGATACGCAGTATTTT
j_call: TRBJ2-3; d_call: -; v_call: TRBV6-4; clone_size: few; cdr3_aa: CASSFEGTDTQYF; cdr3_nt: TGTGCCAGCAGTTTCGAGGGAACAGATACGCAGTATTTT
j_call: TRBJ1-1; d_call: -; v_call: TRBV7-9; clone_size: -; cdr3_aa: CASSLGTLEAFF; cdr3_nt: TGTGCCAGCAGCTTAGGGACATTGGAAGCTTTCTTT